This TCR beta chain was observed in a study of CD8 T cells in ankylosing spondylitis. The study's findings and limits: Disease-associated clones were CD8+ and fairly uncommon in peripheral blood. Significant enrichment of disease-linked clones was reportedly seen in matched ankylosing spondylitis synovial fluid. A motif in TCR beta, a set of roughly eight highly homologous variants, appeared characteristic of ankylosing spondylitis blood.

This clonotype was counted ten times or more. Its antigen is not identified. TCRdb analysed the 5' RACE reads with MiXCR anew, one entry per CDR3 protein. The table has approximately 440,000 distinct CDR3 sequences, roughly 15% seen once. The TCR was taken from a male donor with ankylosing spondylitis. The sequenced material came from blood, either unsorted or a sorted T cell fraction (not recorded which).

In DNA form, the CDR3 reads TGCAGCGTTCAAGGGGGGAACACCGGGGAGCTGTTTTTT. This gives the protein CSVQGGNTGELFF. The V and J genes are TRBV29-1 and TRBJ2-2; possible D gene TRBD1, 6 bases. CDR3 length: 13 residues. Looked up from germline, CDR1 is SQVTM and CDR2 is ANQGSEA. V dropped 5 bases and J dropped 1 base, with 8 bases sitting between them.